This T cell receptor (beta chain) is from a study of cytomegalovirus exposure and HLA in healthy donors. Across the study: Early released data comprised around 80 million unique TCRs from HLA-typed donors.

Researchers ran the PCR with 60 Vbeta and 13 Jbeta primers. Produced via immunoSEQ multiplex PCR; TCRdb's table is partial and in-frame only. The table has about 120,000 clones, more than 65% seen once. The CDR3 has 14 residues. V lost 5 bases and J 4 bases, leaving 11 bases between the germline ends. This clone was observed a few times. Its target is unknown. General study points: Later analysis indicated greater clonal expansion among HLA-associated TCR beta chains than among equally common other chains. Reports showed the classifier diagnosing cytomegalovirus status with high specificity and sensitivity. Previously analyzed data showed that most TCR beta V segments were productive at a frequency of about 87% or about 30%.

Specimen: PBMCs. The TCR comes from a man between 40 and 49 years old in good health and CMV-seropositive. The chain is built from TRBV6-7 and TRBJ1-4; maybe TRBD1 (5 bases). TRBV6-7 is recorded as an ORF, its role being uncertain. The CDR3 coding sequence is TGTGCCAGCAGTCCCGGCAGGGATAATGAAAAACTGTTTTTT. As protein: CASSPGRDNEKLFF.